These 27 T cell receptor beta chains originate from one sample sequenced in a study of cytomegalovirus exposure and HLA in healthy donors. Method: immunoSEQ multiplex PCR; TCRdb's copy keeps in-frame clones and lacks some. The repertoire holds 110,000 to 150,000 clones, with just under 90% as singletons. The sequencing input was PBMCs. The receptors originated from a woman in her 30s in good health and CMV-seropositive.

This clone was observed once. V gene TRBV15 combines with J gene TRBJ2-7, with 12 bases lining up with TRBD2. The CDR3 covers 15 residues. Germline V CDR1 and CDR2: LNHNV, YYDKDF (reference sequence). The V segment lost 4 bases and the J segment 7 bases; nucleotides outside the gene matches: 8. CDR3 DNA: TGTGCCACCAGCACCCGACTAGCGGGAGTTAGGGAGCAGTACTTC. This sequence encodes CATSTRLAGVREQYF. The entire variable domain, with the rest obtained from reference TRBV15 and TRBJ2-7, is as follows: DAMVIQNPRYQVTQFGKPVTLSCSQTLNHNVMYWYQQKSSQAPKLLFHYYDKDFNNEADTPDNFQSRRPNTSFCFLDIRSPGLGDTAMYLCATSTRLAGVREQYFGPGTRLTVT.

In DNA form, the CDR3 reads TGTGCCATCAGATCGGGGGGGGGAATCACAGATACGCAGTATTTT. The encoded protein is CAIRSGGGITDTQYF. The rearrangement joins TRBV10-3 to TRBJ2-3; 8 bases fit TRBD2. The CDR3 has 15 residues. Germline CDR1 reads ENHRY; CDR2 reads SYGVKD. V lost 6 bases, J lost 2 bases, and 7 bases stayed unmatched.

V is TRBV2 and J is TRBJ1-1, with TRBD1 as a possible D gene (6 bases). There are 13 residues in the CDR3. Germline values: CDR1 SNHLY, CDR2 FYNNEI. The V end was cut by 6 bases, the J end by 2 bases, with 10 bases between. CDR3 region: CASRTGLNTEAFF. The CDR3 DNA sequence: TGTGCCAGCAGGACAGGCCTAAACACTGAAGCTTTCTTT.

This chain uses TRBV14 with TRBJ1-3; D possibly corresponds to TRBD1 (6 bases). The V end was cut by 3 bases, the J end by 4 bases, with 10 bases between. CDR1 and CDR2 (germline): SGHDN, FVKESK. The CDR3 length is 14 residues. This CDR3 reads CASSHGTGGNTIYF. CDR3 sequence (DNA): TGTGCCAGCAGCCATGGAACAGGGGGAAACACCATATATTTT. The variable domain in full, completed from reference TRBV14 and TRBJ1-3, reads EAGVTQFPSHSVIEKGQTVTLRCDPISGHDNLYWYRRVMGKEIKFLLHFVKESKQDESGMPNNRFLAERTGGTYSTLKVQPAELEDSGVYFCASSHGTGGNTIYFGEGSWLTVV.

This chain links TRBV5-1 with TRBJ2-3, with unresolved D. V lost 5 bases and J lost 1, with 17 bases in between. The CDR3 contains 16 residues. Germline-derived CDR1 and CDR2 are SGHRS and YFSETQ. CDR3: CASRAEVNRGTDTQYF. DNA of the CDR3: TGCGCCAGCAGGGCTGAGGTGAATCGGGGCACAGATACGCAGTATTTT.

The chain has TRBV7-8 and TRBJ2-3; a weak D match, TRBD2 (6 bases). The CDR3 spans 15 residues. Trimming cost V 3 bases and J 6 bases, with 16 bases left between them. CDR1 is SGHVS, CDR2 FQNEAQ, per germline. CDR3 protein: CASSFSGILGDTQYF. CDR3 nucleotides: TGTGCCAGCAGCTTTAGCGGAATCTTGGGGGATACGCAGTATTTT.

This chain links TRBV5-6 with TRBJ2-2; D unresolved. Trimming took off 0 bases at V and 11 bases at J, with 14 bases between the two ends. Germline V gene lookup returns CDR1 SGHDT and CDR2 YYEEEE. There are 14 residues in the CDR3. CDR3 region: CASSLELRPVELFF. DNA for the CDR3: TGTGCCAGCAGCTTGGAACTACGCCCCGTAGAGCTGTTTTTT.

The chain has TRBV28 and TRBJ2-1; TRBD2 matches 10 bases. V was clipped by 5 bases and J by 5 bases; unmatched bases: 6. This CDR3 is built from 15 residues. Per germline, CDR1 MDHEN and CDR2 SYDVKM. The CDR3 protein is CASSPGLAVNNEQFF. CDR3 nucleotides: TGTGCCAGCAGTCCAGGACTAGCGGTTAACAATGAGCAGTTCTTC. The whole variable domain, remainder taken from reference TRBV28 and TRBJ2-1, is DVKVTQSSRYLVKRTGEKVFLECVQDMDHENMFWYRQDPGLGLRLIYFSYDVKMKEKGDIPEGYSVSREKKERFSLILESASTNQTSMYLCASSPGLAVNNEQFFGPGTRLTVL.

This sequence joins TRBV28 and TRBJ1-6, with D uncertain. From germline, CDR1 is MDHEN and CDR2 SYDVKM. The CDR3 covers 15 residues. Trimming took 9 bases from V and 5 from J, leaving 17 bases between them. CDR3 DNA sequence: TGTGCCAGTACTGTGGTGGGCATCAATAATTCACCCCTCCACTTT. It codes for CASTVVGINNSPLHF.

This clone was picked up a small number of times. The chain uses TRBV27 and TRBJ2-2; 12 nucleotides line up with TRBD2. The V gene's germline CDR1 is MNHEY and CDR2 SMNVEV (reference sequence). The CDR3 totals 16 residues. V trimming: 7 bases; J trimming: 4 bases; junction bases outside the gene matches: 7. The CDR3 sequence is CASTRLAGAGTGELFF. The CDR3 DNA sequence: TGTGCCAGCACCCGACTAGCGGGAGCAGGCACCGGGGAGCTGTTTTTT.

The chain uses TRBV5-8 and TRBJ2-5, with 9 nucleotides matching TRBD1. The CDR3 runs to 16 residues. J was trimmed by 5 bases and V by 4 bases; bases with no gene match: 12. Germline CDR1 reads SGHTS; CDR2 reads YDEGEE. Here the CDR3 DNA reads TGTGCCAGCAGCGACGGGAAACAGGGGGCTAGGGAGACCCAGTACTTC. Its translation: CASSDGKQGARETQYF.

This chain uses TRBV28 with TRBJ2-2; 10 positions match TRBD2. The trim removed 6 bases at V and 6 bases at J, leaving 7 bases unmatched. CDR3 length equals 15 residues. From germline, CDR1 is MDHEN and CDR2 SYDVKM. CDR3: CASSPSGRASGELFF. The CDR3 nucleotides are TGTGCCAGCAGCCCCAGCGGGAGGGCATCCGGGGAGCTGTTTTTT.

The J gene is TRBJ2-5, the V gene TRBV5-1, with 9 nucleotides matching TRBD1. V was clipped by 3 bases and J by 2 bases; unmatched bases: 5. The CDR3 length is 15 residues. Germline values: CDR1 SGHRS, CDR2 YFSETQ. CDR3: CASSSGQGNQETQYF. In DNA, the CDR3 is TGCGCCAGCAGCTCGGGACAGGGAAATCAAGAGACCCAGTACTTC.

V and J are TRBV27 and TRBJ2-5, with TRBD2 identical over 10 bases. Germline trimming cut 6 bases from V and 0 bases from J; bases unmatched to any gene: 4. Germline loops: CDR1 MNHEY, CDR2 SMNVEV (reference sequence). CDR3 length equals 15 residues. The CDR3 protein is CASSRTSGYQETQYF. CDR3 nucleotide sequence: TGTGCCAGCAGCCGGACTAGCGGCTACCAAGAGACCCAGTACTTC.

The V and J genes are TRBV9 and TRBJ1-2; maybe TRBD1 (6 bases). Germline V gene data show CDR1 as SGDLS and CDR2 as YYNGEE. V dropped 5 bases and J dropped 2 bases, with 7 bases sitting between them. CDR3 length: 12 amino acids. The CDR3 nucleotides read TGTGCCAGCAGGACAGGAAACTATGGCTACACCTTC. This codes for CASRTGNYGYTF.

The V gene is TRBV7-2, the J gene TRBJ2-7; TRBD2 aligns across 8 bases. CDR1 is SGHTA and CDR2 is FQGNSA in the germline V gene. This CDR3 has 15 residues. V shed 7 bases, J shed 7 bases, and the junction held 15 bases outside the gene matches. CDR3 region: CASTLLVGLAEEQYF. The CDR3 DNA reads as TGTGCCAGCACCCTTTTAGTTGGACTAGCTGAGGAGCAGTACTTC.

V gene TRBV2 combines with J gene TRBJ2-7, with TRBD2 matching 11 bases. Trimming took 4 bases from V and 1 from J; bases not matched to a gene: 3. Germline V gene data show CDR1 as SNHLY and CDR2 as FYNNEI. This CDR3 has 15 residues. The CDR3 region has the DNA TGTGCCAGCAGTGTAGGACTAGCGGGTTCCTACGAGCAGTACTTC. Translation gives CASSVGLAGSYEQYF.

The chain recombines TRBV19 with TRBJ2-7, with 8 bases lining up with TRBD1. Per germline, CDR1 LNHDA and CDR2 SQIVND (reference sequence). The CDR3 length is 15 residues. Losses at the gene ends were 3 bases for V and 1 base for J; bases not matched to a gene: 5. The CDR3 spells CASSIYRTGSYEQYF. The DNA for the CDR3 is TGTGCCAGTAGTATTTACAGGACAGGGTCCTACGAGCAGTACTTC.

The rearrangement joins TRBV28 to TRBJ2-5; TRBD2 matches at 14 bases. After removal of 2 bases from V and 5 bases from J, the junction contained 10 bases not matched to a gene. Per the germline V gene, CDR1 is MDHEN and CDR2 is SYDVKM. This CDR3 contains 18 residues. CDR3 nucleotide sequence: TGTGCCAGCAGTTTAAGACTAGCGGGGGGGCGATTTCCGGAGACCCAGTACTTC. This gives the protein CASSLRLAGGRFPETQYF.

The chain carries TRBV19 and TRBJ2-7, with D perhaps TRBD1 (6 bases). Germline V gene sequence: CDR1 LNHDA, CDR2 SQIVND (reference sequence). The CDR3 sequence is 17 residues long. V lost 4 bases to trimming and J lost 1 base, with 20 bases between them. CDR3 bases: TGTGCCAGTAGTAAGGGGCCCGGACAGAGTTTTTCCTACGAGCAGTACTTC. As protein: CASSKGPGQSFSYEQYF.

The chain employs TRBV28 and TRBJ2-1; 7 nucleotides agree with TRBD1. Germline CDR1 is MDHEN and CDR2 is SYDVKM. The J segment lost 8 bases and the V segment lost 5 bases, leaving 6 bases of the junction unmatched. The CDR3 length is 13 residues. The CDR3 DNA reads TGTGCCAGCAGTCCGGGACAGTATCATGAGCAGTTCTTC. Translation: CASSPGQYHEQFF.

This rearrangement joins TRBV28 to TRBJ1-2, with 7 nucleotides matching TRBD1. The germline V gene encodes CDR1 MDHEN and CDR2 SYDVKM. The CDR3 totals 17 residues. J was trimmed by 1 base and V by 2 bases; bases with no gene match: 10. The CDR3 reads CASSLIQGPSLNYGYTF. The CDR3, as DNA: TGTGCCAGCAGTTTAATACAGGGGCCCTCCCTTAACTATGGCTACACCTTC.

The rearrangement joins TRBV18 to TRBJ2-1; 8 bases line up with TRBD2. The CDR3 totals 15 residues. Germline V gene sequence: CDR1 KGHSH, CDR2 LQKENI. Unmatched junction bases numbered 6, after V lost 4 bases and J lost 4 bases. DNA of the CDR3: TGTGCCAGCTCACAGATCGGGACTAGTTACAATGAGCAGTTCTTC. Encoded protein: CASSQIGTSYNEQFF. The full variable domain, in which reference TRBV18 and TRBJ2-1 provide the parts outside the CDR3, is NAGVMQNPRHLVRRRGQEARLRCSPMKGHSHVYWYRQLPEEGLKFMVYLQKENIIDESGMPKERFSAEFPKEGPSILRIQQVVRGDSAAYFCASSQIGTSYNEQFFGPGTRLTVL.

The chain employs TRBV28 and TRBJ1-5; 8 bases map to TRBD1. The CDR3 covers 16 residues. V lost 5 bases and J lost 2; bases outside the gene matches: 8. Germline V gene sequence: CDR1 MDHEN, CDR2 SYDVKM. DNA of the CDR3: TGTGCCAGCAGTCCAGAGACAGGGGCCGGCAATCAGCCCCAGCATTTT. Amino acid sequence: CASSPETGAGNQPQHF.

J is TRBJ1-5 and V is TRBV7-2; TRBD1 might be the D (6 bases). V was shortened by 1 base and J by 6 bases, with 13 bases between the two germline ends. In germline, CDR1 is SGHTA, CDR2 FQGNSA. There are 15 residues in the CDR3. CDR3 DNA: TGTGCCAGCAGCTTAGTACAGGGCCGAGGTCAGCCCCAGCATTTT. Translation: CASSLVQGRGQPQHF.

The chain has TRBV7-3 and TRBJ2-1; 11 nucleotides agree with TRBD2. The ends lost 5 bases at V and 7 bases at J; junction bases unmatched: 7. The V gene's germline CDR1 is SGHTA and CDR2 FQGTGA. This CDR3 has 15 amino acids. As DNA, the CDR3 is TGTGCCAGCAGCCCGATAGCGGGAGGGGGAAATGAGCAGTTCTTC. It codes for CASSPIAGGGNEQFF.

This rearrangement joins TRBV2 to TRBJ1-4; D possibly corresponds to TRBD1 (5 bases). This CDR3 is built from 15 residues. V was clipped by 10 bases and J by 2 bases, with 17 bases between them. Germline CDR1 reads SNHLY; CDR2 reads FYNNEI. In DNA, the CDR3 is TGTGCCACCGTACAATGGGGGGGGACTAATGAAAAACTGTTTTTT. This gives the protein CATVQWGGTNEKLFF.